This T cell receptor beta chain was recorded in a study of graft-versus-host responses after intestinal transplantation. Study observations and caveats: Elevated graft-versus-host to host-versus-graft clonal ratios in allografts were recorded for patients with graft-donor T cell macrochimerism.

Germline-derived CDR1 and CDR2 are MNHEY and SMNVEV (reference sequence). V was shortened by 5 bases and J by 1 base, with 15 bases between the two germline ends. The CDR3 runs 16 residues. About this clone itself: Its antigen is not identified.

Using immunoSEQ multiplex PCR, the repertoire was profiled, and TCRdb retains in-frame clones only, with some absent. The sample gives 8,000 or so clones, roughly 92% of which show up once; about 1.5% is in the top ten. The rearrangement joins TRBV27 to TRBJ1-5; no clear D. The sequence was obtained from a human patient who received an intestinal transplant, so some T cells may come from the graft donor. Sequenced here: PBMCs, sampled around 31 days after intestinal transplant. CDR3 residues: CASSPPVEVSNQPQHF. The CDR3 region has the DNA TGTGCCAGCAGTCCGCCCGTGGAGGTGAGCAATCAGCCCCAGCATTTT.